This TCR beta chain was captured in a study of spatial heterogeneity in lung cancer. From the 5' RACE reads, TCRdb called clonotypes with MiXCR, one entry per CDR3 protein. Of 39,000 or so distinct CDR3 sequences listed, 6.5% to 9.5% were seen once; the top ten hold 25% to 35%. This clonotype has a count of ten or more. Per the germline V gene, CDR1 is MNHEY and CDR2 is SVGAGI. The CDR3 sequence is 15 residues long. Losses at the gene ends were 4 bases for V and 10 bases for J; bases not matched to a gene: 9. Noted time point: sample taken at primary tumor resection. No cell sorting; template was whole RNA from tumor, lung tissue or PBMC.

The rearrangement links TRBV6-5 to TRBJ1-6, with 8 bases aligning to TRBD1. The source of this sequence is a male donor with early-stage non-small cell lung cancer. The specimen comprised PBMCs, sampled at surgery. CDR3 sequence: CASSSGTGLRSPLHF. CDR3 in DNA: TGTGCCAGCAGTTCCGGGACAGGCCTTCGGTCACCCCTCCACTTT.